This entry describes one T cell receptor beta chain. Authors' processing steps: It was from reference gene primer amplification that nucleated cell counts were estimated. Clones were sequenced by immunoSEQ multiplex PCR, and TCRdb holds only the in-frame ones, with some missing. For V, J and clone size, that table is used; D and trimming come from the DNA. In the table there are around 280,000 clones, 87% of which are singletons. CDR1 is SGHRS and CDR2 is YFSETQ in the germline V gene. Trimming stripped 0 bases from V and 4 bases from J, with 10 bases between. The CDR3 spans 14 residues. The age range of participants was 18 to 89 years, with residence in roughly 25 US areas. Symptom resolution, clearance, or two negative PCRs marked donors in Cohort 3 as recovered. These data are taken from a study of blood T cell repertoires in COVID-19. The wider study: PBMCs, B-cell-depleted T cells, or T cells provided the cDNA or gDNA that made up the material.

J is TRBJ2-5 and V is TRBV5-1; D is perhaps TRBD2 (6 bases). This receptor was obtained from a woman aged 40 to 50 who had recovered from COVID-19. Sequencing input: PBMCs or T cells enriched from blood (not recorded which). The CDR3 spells CASSLGTTGETQYF. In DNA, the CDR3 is TGCGCCAGCAGCTTGGGGACTACAGGAGAGACCCAGTACTTC.